This TCR beta chain came from a study of T-cell reconstitution after alpha-beta-depleted transplantation in children. The germline gives CDR1 SGHRS, CDR2 YFSETQ. CDR3 size: 17 residues. The J segment lost 6 bases and the V segment lost 1 base, leaving 14 bases of the junction unmatched. TCRbeta library preparation incorporated unique molecular identifiers. TCRdb re-analysed the PCR reads in MiXCR, keeping a single row per CDR3 protein. The sample has 450,000 to 600,000 distinct CDR3 sequences, 30% to 35% seen once; the top ten hold approximately 2.3%. This clonotype has just a few counts. Sequencing was performed on PBMCs from the stem cell graft donor, taken from the stem cell graft. The gene calls are TRBV5-1 and TRBJ2-7, with 9 bases that match TRBD2. The sequence was collected from a human donor who donated a stem cell graft to a child with aplastic anemia. Here the CDR3 reads CASSLLLAGERGSEQYF. CDR3 DNA: TGCGCCAGCAGCTTGCTGTTAGCGGGAGAAAGGGGCTCCGAGCAGTACTTC.